A selection of T cell receptor beta chains follows, all from one sample in a study of regulatory T cells in long-lasting Graves disease. TCRdb passed the multiplex PCR reads through MiXCR, listing each CDR3 protein once. The data contain about 430,000 distinct CDR3 sequences, 14% to 15% of them singletons. The sample was also linked to a second study, of T cells in Graves' hyperthyroidism and ophthalmopathy.

Source: peripheral blood mononuclear cells (PBMCs), taken at new diagnosis, from a patient treated with antithyroid drugs. The receptors shown here come from a woman aged 40 to 50 with Graves disease. CDR3s include the opening cysteine and the closing phenylalanine or tryptophan. The D gene is left open where the match is weak. A clone size is listed for some rows: how often the clone was seen (once, few, many), or a class if it is expanded.

clone_size: -
d_call: TRBD1
j_call: TRBJ2-2
v_call: TRBV10-2
cdr3_nt: TGCGCCAGCCGGGACAGGGGGAACACCGGGGAGCTGTTTTTT
cdr3_aa: CASRDRGNTGELFF

clone_size: many
d_call: TRBD1
j_call: TRBJ2-7
v_call: TRBV18
cdr3_nt: TGTGCCAGCTCACCAGGGACAGCGATCTACAAGCAGTACTTC
cdr3_aa: CASSPGTAIYKQYF

clone_size: many
d_call: TRBD2
j_call: TRBJ2-7
v_call: TRBV13
cdr3_nt: TGTGCCAGCAGCTCTACCTCTAGCGGGAGATACGAGCAGTACTTC
cdr3_aa: CASSSTSSGRYEQYF

clone_size: few
d_call: -
j_call: TRBJ2-7
v_call: TRBV19
cdr3_nt: TGTGCCAGTAGTATAGTCAGGGGAACCCAATCCCCCTACGAGCAGTACTTC
cdr3_aa: CASSIVRGTQSPYEQYF

clone_size: -
d_call: -
j_call: TRBJ1-1
v_call: TRBV19
cdr3_nt: TGTGCCAGTAGTGTTGAAGGGGGAGGACAGAGTCTCCCTATGAACACTGAAGCTTTCTTT
cdr3_aa: CASSVEGGGQSLPMNTEAFF

clone_size: -
d_call: -
j_call: TRBJ1-1
v_call: TRBV24-1
cdr3_nt: TGTGCCACCAGTGATAATGTAGGAACTGAAGCTTTCTTT
cdr3_aa: CATSDNVGTEAFF

clone_size: many
d_call: -
j_call: TRBJ2-7
v_call: TRBV7-9
cdr3_nt: TGTGCCAGCAGCCCACTGGACACCCCCATCGGGGAGCAGTACTTC
cdr3_aa: CASSPLDTPIGEQYF

clone_size: many
d_call: -
j_call: TRBJ2-7
v_call: TRBV20-1
cdr3_nt: TGCAGCTACCTGGGGGGCTACGAGCAGTACTTC
cdr3_aa: CSYLGGYEQYF

clone_size: -
d_call: -
j_call: TRBJ1-5
v_call: TRBV6-1
cdr3_nt: TGTGCCAGCAGTGCTTGGGGTAATAGCAATCAGCCCCAGCATTTT
cdr3_aa: CASSAWGNSNQPQHF

clone_size: -
d_call: TRBD2
j_call: TRBJ2-7
v_call: TRBV4-1
cdr3_nt: TGCGCCAGCAGCCAACTAGCGGGAGCTCCCTCGGAGCAGTACTTC
cdr3_aa: CASSQLAGAPSEQYF

clone_size: -
d_call: TRBD2
j_call: TRBJ2-7
v_call: TRBV3-1
cdr3_nt: TGTGCCAGCAGCCAAGGGGACTACTACGAGCAGTACTTC
cdr3_aa: CASSQGDYYEQYF

clone_size: -
d_call: -
j_call: TRBJ2-3
v_call: TRBV7-3
cdr3_nt: TGTGCCAGCAGCTTATGGGGTCGAAGGTCCACAGATACGCAGTATTTT
cdr3_aa: CASSLWGRRSTDTQYF

clone_size: many
d_call: TRBD2
j_call: TRBJ2-3
v_call: TRBV12-5
cdr3_nt: TGTGCTAGTGGCCCTGAAAGGACTAGCGGAAGCACAGATACGCAGTATTTT
cdr3_aa: CASGPERTSGSTDTQYF

clone_size: -
d_call: -
j_call: TRBJ2-2
v_call: TRBV29-1
cdr3_nt: TGCAGCGTTGGTAGGACAGCGAACACCGGGGAGCTGTTTTTT
cdr3_aa: CSVGRTANTGELFF

clone_size: -
d_call: -
j_call: TRBJ2-5
v_call: TRBV6-1
cdr3_nt: TGTGCCACCAAAGGGGGGAACCAAGAGACCCAGTACTTC
cdr3_aa: CATKGGNQETQYF

clone_size: many
d_call: TRBD2
j_call: TRBJ2-2
v_call: TRBV27
cdr3_nt: TGTGCCAGCAGGCTAGCGGGAGGGCCTTCCGGGGAGCTGTTTTTT
cdr3_aa: CASRLAGGPSGELFF

clone_size: few
d_call: TRBD2
j_call: TRBJ2-7
v_call: TRBV20-1
cdr3_nt: TGCAGTGCTAGAGATAATAGGGGGAATAGCGGGAACGAGCAGTACTTC
cdr3_aa: CSARDNRGNSGNEQYF

clone_size: few
d_call: TRBD2
j_call: TRBJ2-7
v_call: TRBV4-3
cdr3_nt: TGCGCCAGCAGCCAGGGGACTAGCGAAACCCGCGAGCAGTACTTC
cdr3_aa: CASSQGTSETREQYF

clone_size: -
d_call: -
j_call: TRBJ2-7
v_call: TRBV29-1
cdr3_nt: TGCAGCGCCGCAGGGGCTACCTACGAGCAGTACTTC
cdr3_aa: CSAAGATYEQYF

clone_size: many
d_call: -
j_call: TRBJ2-1
v_call: TRBV5-1
cdr3_nt: TGCGCCAGCAGCTTGGCCTATTCAAGGGACAATGAGCAGTTCTTC
cdr3_aa: CASSLAYSRDNEQFF